The next 5 T cell receptor beta chains were all read from a single sample in a study of T cells in localized non-small cell lung cancer. The repertoire was sequenced with immunoSEQ multiplex PCR; TCRdb's copy has only in-frame clones and lacks some. The sample includes around 92,000 clones, under 95% of them seen just once. The sample here was PBMCs, taken before any cancer treatment. These receptors originate from a woman aged 35-70 years with stage II squamous cell lung carcinoma.

This sequence joins TRBV2 and TRBJ1-6; D not certain. The CDR3 extends over 15 amino acids. V shed 7 bases and J shed 0 bases, with 10 bases lying between them. The V gene's germline CDR1 is SNHLY and CDR2 FYNNEI. The CDR3 DNA sequence: TGTGCCAGCAATCTGGTGAGCTCCTATAATTCACCCCTCCACTTT. Its protein is CASNLVSSYNSPLHF.

This clone was counted a single time. This chain uses TRBV21-1 with TRBJ1-6; TRBD1 is the table's D call, not checked against the DNA. TRBV21-1 is a pseudogene. The CDR3 covers 13 residues. CDR3 DNA sequence: TGTGCCCGGAGGGACAGGGGAAATTCACCCCTCCACTTT. This encodes CARRDRGNSPLHF.

The chain joins TRBV5-5 to TRBJ1-1; 7 positions agree with TRBD1. The trim removed 9 bases at V and 1 base at J, leaving 12 bases unmatched. The CDR3 is made up of 15 amino acids. Germline lookup yields CDR1 SGHKS and CDR2 YYEKEE (reference sequence). The CDR3 region is CATRGGLIPNTEAFF. DNA of the CDR3: TGTGCCACCAGGGGGGGTTTGATACCGAACACTGAAGCTTTCTTT.

CDR3 loop: CASGPLWGSGANVLTF. CDR3 bases: TGCGCCAGCGGGCCCCTTTGGGGCTCTGGGGCCAACGTCCTGACTTTC. This rearrangement joins TRBV5-1 to TRBJ2-6; D ambiguous. Germline values: CDR1 SGHRS, CDR2 YFSETQ. The CDR3 is 16 amino acids. V was clipped by 7 bases and J by 0 bases, with 14 bases between them.

This chain uses TRBV27 with TRBJ2-3; D remains unclear. This CDR3 is built from 14 residues. The ends were cut back, 11 bases at V and 2 bases at J, with 17 bases in the middle. Germline assignment: CDR1 MNHEY and CDR2 SMNVEV (reference sequence). This CDR3 reads CASSLLSHTDTQYF. The CDR3 DNA reads TGTGCCTCCTCATTACTCTCCCACACAGATACGCAGTATTTT.